This is a list of T cell receptor beta chains from one sample in a study of blood T cell repertoires in COVID-19. Clones were read by immunoSEQ multiplex PCR, and TCRdb kept only the in-frame ones, dropping some. Here the sample spans around 390,000 clones, around nine tenths being singletons. Sample: PBMCs or T cells enriched from blood (not recorded which). The receptors come from a woman in her fifties or sixties who had recovered from COVID-19. The CDR3 runs from the conserved cysteine through the conserved F or W. The D gene is left open where the match is weak. Only part of the rows carry a size: once, few, many, or a class if the clone is expanded.

D	J	size	V	CDR3	DNA
NA	TRBJ1-6	once	TRBV19	CASRDPGHTPGSPLHF	TGTGCCAGTAGGGATCCGGGACACACCCCGGGGTCACCCCTCCACTTT
NA	TRBJ1-2	NA	TRBV5-1	CASNPTATNYGYTF	TGCGCCAGCAACCCGACAGCCACTAACTATGGCTACACCTTC
NA	TRBJ1-6	NA	TRBV29-1	CSARGGPNSPLHF	TGCAGCGCACGCGGGGGTCCGAATTCACCCCTCCACTTT
NA	TRBJ2-5	NA	TRBV2	CASSVGGPGETQYF	TGTGCCAGCAGTGTCGGAGGACCCGGGGAGACCCAGTACTTC
TRBD2	TRBJ2-6	NA	TRBV6-5	CAGTSGGSGANVLTF	TGTGCCGGGACTAGCGGGGGCTCTGGGGCCAACGTCCTGACTTTC
NA	TRBJ1-6	NA	TRBV27	CASSQAGVTANSPLHF	TGTGCCAGCAGTCAAGCCGGGGTAACGGCTAATTCACCCCTCCACTTT
TRBD1	TRBJ1-1	NA	TRBV6-4	CASSEGQGNTEAFF	TGTGCCAGCAGTGAGGGACAGGGGAACACTGAAGCTTTCTTT
NA	TRBJ2-3	NA	TRBV29-1	CSGGNTDTQYF	TGCAGCGGAGGTAACACAGATACGCAGTATTTT
NA	TRBJ2-7	NA	TRBV25-1	CASSQGSYEQYF	TGTGCCAGCAGCCAGGGTTCGTACGAGCAGTACTTC
NA	TRBJ2-3	once	TRBV11-3	CASSPGGTATDTQYF	TGTGCCAGCAGCCCCGGCGGGACAGCGACAGATACGCAGTATTTT
TRBD2	TRBJ2-2	NA	TRBV18	CASSRRTSGGQNTGELFF	TGTGCCAGCTCACGACGGACTAGCGGGGGCCAGAACACCGGGGAGCTGTTTTTT
NA	TRBJ1-2	NA	TRBV19	CASSIYQGGGYTF	TGTGCCAGTAGTATTTATCAGGGTGGAGGCTACACCTTC
NA	TRBJ2-1	NA	TRBV7-6	CATGRGPPSYNEQFF	TGTGCCACCGGCAGAGGGCCCCCCTCTTACAATGAGCAGTTCTTC
TRBD1	TRBJ1-2	NA	TRBV7-2	CASSLARRDSNDGYTF	TGTGCCAGCAGCTTAGCGAGGAGGGACAGCAACGATGGCTACACCTTC
NA	TRBJ1-1	NA	TRBV7-6	CASSRVSNTEAFF	TGTGCCAGCAGCCGAGTGTCGAACACTGAAGCTTTCTTT
NA	TRBJ1-3	NA	TRBV15	CATSLTAGNTIYF	TGTGCCACCAGCCTTACTGCTGGAAACACCATATATTTT
NA	TRBJ1-2	NA	TRBV30	CAKRGGNGYGYTF	TGTGCTAAGAGGGGGGGGAACGGGTATGGCTACACCTTC
NA	TRBJ1-6	NA	TRBV27	CASRLKASPLHF	TGTGCCAGCAGACTAAAAGCTTCACCCCTCCACTTT
NA	TRBJ2-7	NA	TRBV2	CASCDANEQYF	TGTGCCAGCTGTGATGCTAACGAGCAGTACTTC
NA	TRBJ1-2	NA	TRBV7-2	CASSLNRADGVEGPTF	TGTGCCAGCAGCTTAAACAGGGCGGATGGGGTCGAGGGGCCCACCTTC
TRBD1	TRBJ1-2	NA	TRBV4-1	CASSPPAGTGGGYTF	TGCGCCAGCAGTCCACCAGCCGGGACAGGGGGTGGCTACACCTTC
TRBD1	TRBJ1-5	NA	TRBV5-8	CASRSNRGGSNQPQHF	TGTGCCAGCAGATCGAACAGGGGCGGTAGCAATCAGCCCCAGCATTTT
NA	TRBJ1-5	NA	TRBV28	CASRQDRLNQPQHF	TGTGCCAGCAGACAAGACAGGTTAAATCAGCCCCAGCATTTT
NA	TRBJ2-7	NA	TRBV6-5	CASRPGHVRRQYF	TGTGCCAGCAGACCGGGACACGTTCGTCGGCAGTACTTC